The 5 T cell receptor beta chains presented below share a single source sample, sequenced in a study of CD8 T cells in Susac syndrome. The RNA input was 0.5 to 1 ug, and it was reverse transcribed with random hexamers. TCRdb ran MiXCR on the immunoSEQ multiplex PCR reads and lists one entry per CDR3 protein. The sample contains around 130,000 distinct CDR3 sequences, around nine tenths of which appear only once. The sample comprised CD8+ T cells from PBMCs. The receptors originated from a human donor with multiple sclerosis.

This chain uses TRBV30 with TRBJ2-3; 9 bases line up with TRBD2. V dropped 4 bases and J dropped 1; count of bases not matched to a gene: 3. The CDR3 covers 14 residues. Germline CDR1 reads GTSNPN; CDR2 reads SVGIG (reference sequence). In nucleotides, the CDR3 is TGTGCCTGGAACAGACTAGCGGGCACAGATACGCAGTATTTT. This translates into CAWNRLAGTDTQYF.

V gene TRBV15 combines with J gene TRBJ2-7; 7 bases are a match to TRBD1. This CDR3 spans 14 amino acids. Trimming removed 5 bases from V and 3 bases from J; junction bases left unmatched: 7. In germline, CDR1 is LNHNV, CDR2 YYDKDF (reference sequence). The CDR3 nucleotides are TGTGCCACCAGCCCCCGTCAGGGGGACTACGAGCAGTACTTC. This translates into CATSPRQGDYEQYF. Based on the CDR3 plus reference TRBV15 and TRBJ2-7, the full variable domain is DAMVIQNPRYQVTQFGKPVTLSCSQTLNHNVMYWYQQKSSQAPKLLFHYYDKDFNNEADTPDNFQSRRPNTSFCFLDIRSPGLGDTAMYLCATSPRQGDYEQYFGPGTRLTVT.

The V call is TRBV5-4, the J call TRBJ2-7, with unresolved D. This CDR3 comprises 16 residues. V gave up 0 bases and J gave up 1 base, with 14 bases separating them. The germline CDR1 and CDR2 sequences are SGHNT and YYREEE (reference sequence). As DNA, the CDR3 is TGTGCCAGCAGCTTGGAAGTAGGGCCAGGATCCTACGAGCAGTACTTC. It is translated as CASSLEVGPGSYEQYF.

The chain uses TRBV25-1 and TRBJ2-1; possibly TRBD2 for D (6 bases). CDR1 is MGHDK, CDR2 SYGVNS, per germline. The CDR3 is 12 residues long. With 9 bases removed from V and 7 bases from J, the gap between germline ends came to 13 bases. The CDR3 protein is CASMEGLNEQFF. The CDR3 DNA sequence: TGTGCCAGTATGGAGGGGTTGAATGAGCAGTTCTTC. The variable domain in full, completed from reference TRBV25-1 and TRBJ2-1, reads EADIYQTPRYLVIGTGKKITLECSQTMGHDKMYWYQQDPGMELHLIHYSYGVNSTEKGDLSSESTVSRIRTEHFPLTLESARPSHTSQYLCASMEGLNEQFFGPGTRLTVL.

V is TRBV28 and J is TRBJ1-2; D is unclear. The CDR3 is made up of 15 amino acids. With 1 base removed from V and 8 bases from J, the gap between germline ends came to 17 bases. Germline V gene data show CDR1 as MDHEN and CDR2 as SYDVKM. DNA for the CDR3: TGTGCCAGCAGTTTATCCCCGGACCATAGCAACGGCTACACCTTC. Translating gives CASSLSPDHSNGYTF.